This T cell receptor beta chain derives from a study of beta chain features in type 1 diabetes. Sorting that relied on CD45RO/CCR7/CD25/CD127/CD95/CD27 yielded CD4+ naive, central memory, regulatory and stem cell-like memory cells. From germline, CDR1 is SGHTA and CDR2 FQGTGA. The CDR3 runs to 15 residues. The V gene lost 3 bases and the J gene lost 0 bases, with 10 bases spanning the gap. This clone was seen more than once but under ten times. Its antigen remains unknown. Findings and caveats of the study: TCRB repertoires of naive, central memory and Treg cells appeared more similar among patients than among healthy donors. Still unanswered here is whether HLA type influences TCRB rearrangement. All four CD4+ subsets of Type 1 diabetes patients contained TCRB CDR3s that were moderately but significantly shorter.

Since all of the isolated RNA was reverse transcribed, expressed TCRB transcripts were what got sequenced. Profiled with immunoSEQ multiplex PCR; TCRdb holds only in-frame clones, not every one. There are 300,000 to 450,000 clones in the sample; 10% to 15% occur only once, and about 0.017% lies in the top ten. The receptor was derived from a man between 18 and 35 years old in good health. This chain uses TRBV7-3 with TRBJ2-3, with a weak D call TRBD2 (5 bases). What was sequenced was naive CD4+ T cells from blood. The DNA of the CDR3 is TGTGCCAGCAGCTTCTCAGCGGCGAGCACAGATACGCAGTATTTT. Encoded protein: CASSFSAASTDTQYF.